Included here is one T cell receptor beta chain sequence, with context. No antigen is known for it. The data were taken from a study of CD8+CD57+ T cells in acquired aplastic anemia. For the study at large: The average for DNA from sorted CD4+ and CD8+ cells was around 3.5 ug. Findings of the study overall: Overlapping CD8+ CDR3 repertoires of patients and controls contained under 35 shared sequences.

For CDR3 and TCR beta VDJ profiling, genomic DNA was the template used. TCRdb re-analysed the reads in MiXCR, keeping a single row per CDR3 protein. Of roughly 240,000 distinct CDR3 sequences listed, more than 40% are singletons. The CDR3 runs 13 residues. Per germline, CDR1 DFQATT and CDR2 SNEGSKA (reference sequence). V lost 2 bases and J lost 5, with 12 bases in between. An expansion of CD8+CD57+ cells by flow cytometry had been shown in patients chosen for sequencing. As a group, the patients uniformly had severe acquired aplastic anemia. At the time of blood sampling, patients had not yet received any therapy.

Sequencing was performed on sorted CD4+, CD8+, or CD8+CD57+ T cells (not recorded which) from PBMCs. This clonotype was sampled from a human donor with aplastic anemia. This chain joins TRBV20-1 and TRBJ2-5; the D gene is possibly TRBD2 (6 bases). CDR3 protein: CSARRRGQETQYF. The CDR3 DNA is TGCAGTGCTAGACGGAGGGGTCAGGAGACCCAGTACTTC.